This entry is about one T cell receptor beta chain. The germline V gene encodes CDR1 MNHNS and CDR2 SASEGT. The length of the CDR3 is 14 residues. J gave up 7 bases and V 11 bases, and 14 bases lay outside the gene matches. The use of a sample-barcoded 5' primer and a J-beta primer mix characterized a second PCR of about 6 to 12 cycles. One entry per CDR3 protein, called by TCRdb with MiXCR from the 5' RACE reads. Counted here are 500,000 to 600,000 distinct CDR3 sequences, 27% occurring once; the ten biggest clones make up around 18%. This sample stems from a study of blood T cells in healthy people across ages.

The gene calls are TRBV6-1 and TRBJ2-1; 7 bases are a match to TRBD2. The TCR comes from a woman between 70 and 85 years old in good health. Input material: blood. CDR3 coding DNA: TGTGCCTCAACCCAGCGGGGACGGGATAATGAGCAGTTCTTC. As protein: CASTQRGRDNEQFF.